Below are 23 T cell receptor beta chains sequenced from a single sample in a study of blood T cell repertoires in COVID-19. TCRdb's copy holds only in-frame clones and misses some; the assay was immunoSEQ multiplex PCR. The sample has roughly 38,000 clones, about 85% seen once. Sample: peripheral blood. These receptors were collected from a human donor in a cohort sampled during active COVID-19.

The rearrangement uses TRBV4-2 and TRBJ1-2; 8 nucleotides match TRBD1. Germline CDR1 LGHNA, CDR2 YNFKEQ. Trimming at V came to 0 bases and at J to 2 bases, leaving 8 bases not matched to a gene. The CDR3 consists of 17 residues. CDR3 amino acids: CASSQEGQGAVNYGYTF. The CDR3 DNA follows: TGTGCCAGCAGCCAAGAGGGTCAGGGGGCGGTAAACTATGGCTACACCTTC.

The chain joins TRBV28 to TRBJ1-3; TRBD1 is a possible D gene (5 bases). The V end lost 5 bases, the J end lost 4 bases, and 15 bases lay between the germline ends. Germline CDR1 and CDR2: MDHEN and SYDVKM. The CDR3 runs to 15 residues. CDR3 protein: CASSPWQGAGNTIYF. CDR3 DNA sequence: TGTGCCAGCAGTCCCTGGCAAGGGGCGGGAAACACCATATATTTT.

This clone was seen once. V gene TRBV28 combines with J gene TRBJ1-4; 11 nucleotides agree with TRBD1. Per germline, CDR1 MDHEN and CDR2 SYDVKM. The trim removed 1 base at V and 7 bases at J, leaving 8 bases unmatched. The CDR3 extends over 17 amino acids. The CDR3 region has the DNA TGTGCCAGCAGTTTATTTTCTTCCGGGACAGGGGGTGAAAAACTGTTTTTT. Amino acids: CASSLFSSGTGGEKLFF. Full variable domain (rest looked up from reference TRBV28 and TRBJ1-4): DVKVTQSSRYLVKRTGEKVFLECVQDMDHENMFWYRQDPGLGLRLIYFSYDVKMKEKGDIPEGYSVSREKKERFSLILESASTNQTSMYLCASSLFSSGTGGEKLFFGSGTQLSVL.

The V gene is TRBV2, the J gene TRBJ2-1, with 11 bases that match TRBD1. The V and J ends lost 5 bases and 6 bases, in that order; junction bases with no gene match: 9. Germline V gene lookup returns CDR1 SNHLY and CDR2 FYNNEI. This CDR3 is 16 amino acids long. CDR3 protein: CASSSDGQGARNEQFF. The CDR3 nucleotides read TGTGCCAGCAGTTCGGACGGACAGGGGGCGCGCAATGAGCAGTTCTTC.

V and J are TRBV7-2 and TRBJ2-1; 11 bases are shared with TRBD2. This CDR3 comprises 14 residues. V was pared by 5 bases and J by 10 bases, with 7 bases of the junction left unmatched. CDR1 SGHTA and CDR2 FQGNSA come from the germline V gene. The CDR3 region has the DNA TGTGCCAGCAGCCAGGGACTAGCGGTCGAAGAGCAGTTCTTC. Its protein is CASSQGLAVEEQFF.

The rearrangement joins TRBV12-3 or TRBV12-4 to TRBJ2-1, with 7 bases that match TRBD1. The CDR3 is 13 amino acids. With V trimmed by 7 bases and J by 6 bases, 6 bases remained unmatched. CDR3 protein: CASNNRGGNEQFF. As DNA, the CDR3 is TGTGCCAGCAATAACAGGGGCGGCAATGAGCAGTTCTTC.

This chain uses TRBV5-1 with TRBJ2-5; 12 bases fit TRBD2. The CDR3 covers 17 residues. The germline V gene has CDR1 SGHRS and CDR2 YFSETQ. J lost 5 bases, V lost 3 bases, and 11 bases had no gene match. This CDR3 reads CASSSMTSGGGRETQYF. In DNA, the CDR3 is TGCGCCAGCAGCTCCATGACTAGCGGGGGAGGCCGCGAGACCCAGTACTTC. Filled out from reference TRBV5-1 and TRBJ2-5, the complete variable domain reads KAGVTQTPRYLIKTRGQQVTLSCSPISGHRSVSWYQQTPGQGLQFLFEYFSETQRNKGNFPGRFSGRQFSNSRSEMNVSTLELGDSALYLCASSSMTSGGGRETQYFGPGTRLLVL.

This clone was detected once. The J gene is TRBJ1-1, the V gene TRBV19; 11 bases map to TRBD1. CDR3 length equals 15 residues. V lost 7 bases, J lost 4 bases, and 8 bases stayed unmatched. Germline loops: CDR1 LNHDA, CDR2 SQIVND (reference sequence). In nucleotides, the CDR3 is TGTGCCAGTATATCGGCCGGGACAGGGGGCACTGAAGCTTTCTTT. Its protein product is CASISAGTGGTEAFF.

The chain joins TRBV11-2 to TRBJ2-2; 7 bases align to TRBD1. The CDR3 runs to 15 residues. The V gene's germline CDR1 is SGHAT and CDR2 FQNNGV. Losses at the gene ends were 6 bases for V and 1 base for J; bases not matched to a gene: 5. This CDR3 is CASRRDSRNTGELFF. The CDR3, as DNA: TGTGCCAGCAGACGGGACAGCCGGAACACCGGGGAGCTGTTTTTT.

The chain has TRBV6-5 and TRBJ2-7; tentatively, D is TRBD1 (5 bases). The ends were cut back, 2 bases at V and 6 bases at J, with 11 bases in the middle. The germline gives CDR1 MNHEY, CDR2 SVGAGI. The length of the CDR3 is 13 residues. The CDR3 is CASSYSVGREQYF. DNA of the CDR3: TGTGCCAGCAGTTACAGTGTGGGGCGCGAGCAGTACTTC.

The chain carries TRBV11-3 and TRBJ2-3; possibly TRBD1 for D (6 bases). The ends were cut back, 4 bases at V and 8 bases at J, with 22 bases in the middle. The CDR3 loop spans 16 amino acids. From germline, CDR1 is SGHNT and CDR2 YENEEA. The CDR3 DNA reads TGTGCCAGCAGCTGGGCCCTAGGGGGTCTAGGTGGTACGCAGTATTTT. It codes for CASSWALGGLGGTQYF.

The rearrangement joins TRBV2 to TRBJ1-5; D gene ambiguous. The CDR3 sequence is 18 residues long. The ends were cut back, 6 bases at V and 2 bases at J, with 23 bases in the middle. CDR1 is SNHLY and CDR2 is FYNNEI in the germline V gene. CDR3 DNA sequence: TGTGCCAGCAGGCGGGGAAAAATAATGGTCGACGGCAATCAGCCCCAGCATTTT. It specifies CASRRGKIMVDGNQPQHF. The whole variable domain, filled in from reference TRBV2 and TRBJ1-5, reads EPEVTQTPSHQVTQMGQEVILRCVPISNHLYFYWYRQILGQKVEFLVSFYNNEISEKSEIFDDQFSVERPDGSNFTLKIRSTKLEDSAMYFCASRRGKIMVDGNQPQHFGDGTRLSIL.

The chain is built from TRBV5-8 and TRBJ2-7, with a tentative D call TRBD1 (6 bases). Germline assignment: CDR1 SGHTS and CDR2 YDEGEE. The CDR3 spans 15 residues. Trimming pared 1 base from V and 0 bases from J, leaving 11 bases between. The CDR3 nucleotides read TGTGCCAGCAGCTTGTTGGGGGCAAACTCCTACGAGCAGTACTTC. Its translation: CASSLLGANSYEQYF. Using reference TRBV5-8 and TRBJ2-7 for the parts outside the CDR3, the full variable domain is EAGVTQSPTHLIKTRGQQATLRCSPISGHTSVYWYQQALGLGLQFLLWYDEGEERNRGNFPPRFSGRQFPNYSSELNVNALELEDSALYLCASSLLGANSYEQYFGPGTRLTVT.

This sequence joins TRBV7-3 and TRBJ1-2; unclear D gene. The CDR3 has 15 residues. Germline loops: CDR1 SGHTA, CDR2 FQGTGA. V dropped 5 bases and J dropped 3 bases, with 16 bases sitting between them. This CDR3 is CASSLTSSNYYGYTF. The CDR3 DNA follows: TGTGCCAGCAGCCTTACTTCGTCTAACTACTATGGCTACACCTTC.

This clone was detected once. V and J are TRBV7-8 and TRBJ1-1; D gene unclear. Trimming removed 5 bases from V and 5 bases from J, with 15 bases in between. CDR1 and CDR2 from the germline V gene are SGHVS and FQNEAQ. There are 14 residues in the CDR3. The CDR3 loop is CASSPKRVSTEAFF. For the CDR3, the DNA is TGTGCCAGCAGCCCAAAGCGTGTTTCGACTGAAGCTTTCTTT.

This clone was seen more than once but under ten times. This rearrangement joins TRBV5-1 to TRBJ1-1, with D possibly being TRBD1 (6 bases). In germline, CDR1 is SGHRS, CDR2 YFSETQ. Trimming took 0 bases from V and 3 from J, leaving 12 bases between them. The CDR3 runs 15 residues. Here the CDR3 reads CASSLATGLDTEAFF. The CDR3 DNA is TGCGCCAGCAGCTTGGCAACAGGGTTGGACACTGAAGCTTTCTTT.

This chain joins TRBV4-3 and TRBJ1-3; D not resolved. Trimming pared 4 bases from V and 4 bases from J, leaving 11 bases between. The CDR3 spans 14 residues. Germline V gene data show CDR1 as LGHNA and CDR2 as YSLEER. The CDR3 region is CASSPQGRGNTIYF. The CDR3 DNA sequence: TGCGCCAGCAGCCCCCAAGGGAGAGGAAACACCATATATTTT.

The chain links TRBV2 to TRBJ1-6, with TRBD1 as a possible D gene (5 bases). CDR1 is SNHLY, CDR2 FYNNEI, per germline. CDR3 length: 14 amino acids. The germline V and J ends were trimmed by 2 bases and 9 bases, with 11 bases remaining between them. The CDR3 nucleotides are TGTGCCAGCAGTGAAACCCAGGGCCTTTCACCCCTCCACTTT. This sequence encodes CASSETQGLSPLHF.

J is TRBJ2-1 and V is TRBV4-3; 8 bases map to TRBD2. This CDR3 is built from 17 residues. Germline V gene data show CDR1 as LGHNA and CDR2 as YSLEER. The V gene end was trimmed by 0 bases and the J gene end by 1 base; junction bases not matched to a gene: 5. The CDR3 DNA reads TGCGCCAGCAGCCAAGAGCACGGGGGGGCGTCCTACAATGAGCAGTTCTTC. This encodes CASSQEHGGASYNEQFF.

This clone came up a few times. V usage is TRBV2 and J usage is TRBJ1-5; no definite D call. The CDR3 is made up of 15 amino acids. Per germline, CDR1 SNHLY and CDR2 FYNNEI. V lost 3 bases, J lost 8 bases, and 17 bases lay in between. The CDR3 DNA is TGTGCCAGCAGTGAGCAGACGGGAGTGGTGGAGCCCCAGCATTTT. Protein sequence: CASSEQTGVVEPQHF.

This chain uses TRBV10-3 with TRBJ2-3; TRBD1 matches at 7 bases. The CDR3 extends over 16 amino acids. Germline V CDR1 and CDR2: ENHRY, SYGVKD. Trimming at V came to 4 bases and at J to 0 bases, leaving 7 bases not matched to a gene. The CDR3 DNA reads as TGTGCCATCAGTGCCTTAGGGGGCTCTAGCACAGATACGCAGTATTTT. Protein: CAISALGGSSTDTQYF.

This sequence joins TRBV4-3 and TRBJ1-1; perhaps TRBD1 as D (6 bases). The CDR3 length is 17 residues. Germline V lookup: CDR1 LGHNA, CDR2 YSLEER. The ends were cut back, 0 bases at V and 4 bases at J, with 18 bases in the middle. The CDR3: CASSQEGAKIRGTEAFF. Here the CDR3 DNA reads TGCGCCAGCAGCCAAGAGGGGGCGAAGATTCGCGGCACTGAAGCTTTCTTT.

The table lists this clone with a count of one. J is TRBJ1-2 and V is TRBV7-9; no clear D. This CDR3 contains 13 residues. The V gene's germline CDR1 is SEHNR and CDR2 FQNEAQ (reference sequence). V was trimmed by 4 bases and J by 4 bases, leaving 10 bases between them. The CDR3 loop reads CASSSTRVYGYTF. In DNA, the CDR3 is TGTGCCAGCAGCTCCACGAGGGTCTATGGCTACACCTTC. Supplemented by reference TRBV7-9 and TRBJ1-2, the full variable domain reads DTGVSQNPRHKITKRGQNVTFRCDPISEHNRLYWYRQTLGQGPEFLTYFQNEAQLEKSRLLSDRFSAERPKGSFSTLEIQRTEQGDSAMYLCASSSTRVYGYTFGSGTRLTVV.